This T cell receptor (beta chain) was sequenced during a study of Graves' ophthalmopathy and Graves' hyperthyroidism. There are many counts of this clonotype. The CDR3 has 15 residues. J was trimmed by 3 bases and V by 4 bases; bases with no gene match: 9. Germline V CDR1 and CDR2: SGHVS, FQNEAQ. Each hyperthyroidism patient was newly diagnosed, with under 2 months' duration, and aged 18 to 65. The study amplified TCR beta CDR3 regions using RNA transcripts. The first-round RT-PCR employed HTBI primers together with the Qiagen OneStep RT-PCR kit. A multiplex PCR was then performed as the second round. TCRdb analysed the multiplex PCR reads with MiXCR anew, one entry per CDR3 protein. The table has 500,000 to 700,000 distinct CDR3 sequences, approximately 22% seen once; the top ten hold around 7%.

V and J are TRBV7-8 and TRBJ2-7, with 7 bases that match TRBD2. The source of this sequence is a woman aged 18-30 years with stable Graves' hyperthyroidism. Some clones in this sample may be carry-over from other donors' samples. The sequencing input was peripheral blood. CDR3 residues: CASSSGGGQGYEQYF. The CDR3, as DNA: TGTGCCAGCAGCTCGGGGGGAGGGCAGGGCTACGAGCAGTACTTC.